A selection of T cell receptor beta chains follows, all from one sample in a study of PD-1 blockade in mismatch repair-deficient tumors. These receptors' targets are unknown. Sequencing was performed with immunoSEQ multiplex PCR; in TCRdb, only in-frame clones are kept and a portion is missing. The profile covers approximately 8,300 clones, with about 88% appearing a single time and roughly 14% taken by the ten largest. Here the sequenced sample was cells cultured in vitro, taken from a patient treated with pembrolizumab. These receptors were obtained from an adult with mismatch repair-deficient cancer. CDR3s include the opening cysteine and the closing phenylalanine or tryptophan. A D gene is named only where the DNA matches it firmly. Expanded clones get a size class; other rows say once, few or many, or leave the size out.

size: -; J: TRBJ2-7; V: TRBV7-2; D: -; CDR3: CASSLGLSYEQYF; DNA: TGTGCCAGCAGCTTAGGACTTTCCTACGAGCAGTACTTC
size: -; J: TRBJ2-7; V: TRBV7-2; D: -; CDR3: CASSLRRGGSWEQYF; DNA: TGTGCCAGCAGCTTGCGGCGGGGAGGCTCGTGGGAGCAGTACTTC
size: -; J: TRBJ2-1; V: TRBV7-9; D: -; CDR3: CASNAGRGKYNEQFF; DNA: TGTGCCAGCAACGCAGGGCGGGGAAAATACAATGAGCAGTTCTTC
size: once; J: TRBJ2-5; V: TRBV28; D: TRBD2; CDR3: CASRSSGEETQYF; DNA: TGTGCCAGCAGGTCTAGCGGGGAAGAGACCCAGTACTTC
size: -; J: TRBJ2-1; V: TRBV4-1; D: -; CDR3: CASSQWSNEQFF; DNA: TGCGCCAGCAGCCAATGGTCGAATGAGCAGTTCTTC
size: -; J: TRBJ2-5; V: TRBV10-3; D: -; CDR3: CAIRQGIQETQYF; DNA: TGTGCCATCAGACAGGGAATCCAAGAGACCCAGTACTTC
size: -; J: TRBJ2-7; V: TRBV7-9; D: -; CDR3: CASSLDRGREDF; DNA: TGTGCCAGCAGCTTAGACAGGGGGCGGGAGGACTTC
size: -; J: TRBJ1-1; V: TRBV19; D: -; CDR3: CASSIRVEVNLNTEAFF; DNA: TGTGCCAGTAGTATTAGGGTCGAGGTCAACTTGAACACTGAAGCTTTCTTT
size: -; J: TRBJ2-3; V: TRBV5-1; D: TRBD2; CDR3: CASSSGTSGRAVDTQYF; DNA: TGCGCCAGCAGCTCCGGGACTAGCGGGAGGGCCGTGGATACGCAGTATTTT
size: -; J: TRBJ1-4; V: TRBV19; D: TRBD1; CDR3: CASSLQGAGGKLFF; DNA: TGTGCCAGTAGCCTACAGGGGGCCGGGGGAAAACTGTTTTTT
size: -; J: TRBJ1-3; V: TRBV28; D: -; CDR3: CASSPVGSGNTIYF; DNA: TGTGCCAGCAGCCCCGTAGGCTCTGGAAACACCATATATTTT
size: -; J: TRBJ2-2; V: TRBV18; D: -; CDR3: CASSPLSATLNTGELFF; DNA: TGTGCCAGCTCACCATTATCAGCAACGTTGAACACCGGGGAGCTGTTTTTT
size: -; J: TRBJ2-5; V: TRBV6-5; D: TRBD2; CDR3: CASSSGLASQETQYF; DNA: TGTGCCAGCAGTTCAGGACTAGCGAGCCAAGAGACCCAGTACTTC
size: -; J: TRBJ1-3; V: TRBV9; D: TRBD1; CDR3: CASSVDPGQGSGNTIYF; DNA: TGTGCCAGCAGCGTAGACCCGGGACAGGGATCCGGAAACACCATATATTTT
size: -; J: TRBJ2-4; V: TRBV5-1; D: -; CDR3: CASSLEQGTKNIQYF; DNA: TGCGCCAGCAGCTTGGAACAGGGAACCAAAAACATTCAGTACTTC
size: -; J: TRBJ1-3; V: TRBV15; D: -; CDR3: CATSSGSTGNTIYF; DNA: TGTGCCACCAGCAGTGGCAGCACTGGAAACACCATATATTTT
size: -; J: TRBJ1-2; V: TRBV9; D: -; CDR3: CASSVGGIHGYTF; DNA: TGTGCCAGCAGCGTGGGAGGGATCCATGGCTACACCTTC
size: once; J: TRBJ2-7; V: TRBV19; D: -; CDR3: CASREQESSYEQYF; DNA: TGTGCCAGTAGGGAACAGGAAAGCTCCTACGAGCAGTACTTC
size: few; J: TRBJ2-3; V: TRBV23-1; D: -; CDR3: CASSRSLGFAPRPSTDTQYF; DNA: TGCGCCAGCAGTCGCAGTCTGGGATTTGCCCCACGACCTTCCACAGATACGCAGTATTTT
size: -; J: TRBJ2-7; V: TRBV28; D: TRBD2; CDR3: CASSLWTSGRAYEQYF; DNA: TGTGCCAGCAGTTTATGGACTAGCGGGAGAGCTTACGAGCAGTACTTC
size: -; J: TRBJ2-5; V: TRBV28; D: TRBD1; CDR3: CASSPAGTGNQETQYF; DNA: TGTGCCAGCAGCCCTGCCGGGACAGGGAATCAAGAGACCCAGTACTTC
size: -; J: TRBJ2-3; V: TRBV28; D: -; CDR3: CASSRHGGSTQYF; DNA: TGTGCCAGCAGTCGACACGGAGGGTCTACGCAGTATTTT
size: -; J: TRBJ1-5; V: TRBV7-8; D: -; CDR3: CASSLRAGQHQPQHF; DNA: TGTGCCAGCAGCTTACGGGCAGGTCAACACCAGCCCCAGCATTTT
size: -; J: TRBJ1-1; V: TRBV12-2; D: -; CDR3: CASRLAGRGSENTEAFF; DNA: TGTGCAAGTCGCTTAGCCGGGAGGGGAAGCGAGAACACTGAAGCTTTCTTT
size: -; J: TRBJ2-7; V: TRBV10-1; D: -; CDR3: CASSDFGPYEQYF; DNA: TGCGCCAGCAGTGACTTTGGACCCTACGAGCAGTACTTC
size: -; J: TRBJ2-7; V: TRBV6-5; D: -; CDR3: CASSWRGSYEQYF; DNA: TGTGCCAGCAGTTGGAGGGGCTCCTACGAGCAGTACTTC
size: -; J: TRBJ2-1; V: TRBV6-5; D: -; CDR3: CASSTTHYNEQFF; DNA: TGTGCCAGCAGCACTACCCACTACAATGAGCAGTTCTTC
size: -; J: TRBJ2-7; V: TRBV28; D: TRBD2; CDR3: CASSRLAGVNEQYF; DNA: TGTGCCAGCAGCCGACTAGCGGGAGTTAATGAGCAGTACTTC
size: -; J: TRBJ2-7; V: TRBV30; D: -; CDR3: CAWSVGHPYEQYF; DNA: TGTGCCTGGAGTGTGGGACATCCCTACGAGCAGTACTTC
size: -; J: TRBJ2-7; V: TRBV7-2; D: TRBD2; CDR3: CASSSYLTSGRSYEQYF; DNA: TGTGCCAGCAGCTCCTACCTGACTAGCGGGAGGTCCTACGAGCAGTACTTC
size: -; J: TRBJ1-1; V: TRBV9; D: TRBD1; CDR3: CASSVATGDLNTEAFF; DNA: TGTGCCAGCAGCGTAGCCACAGGGGACTTGAACACTGAAGCTTTCTTT
size: -; J: TRBJ2-1; V: TRBV19; D: -; CDR3: CASSIGRAKSSYNEQFF; DNA: TGTGCCAGTAGTATAGGGCGGGCAAAGAGCTCCTACAATGAGCAGTTCTTC
size: -; J: TRBJ2-3; V: TRBV27; D: TRBD2; CDR3: CASSLPWTSGSWVTQYF; DNA: TGTGCCAGCAGTTTACCTTGGACTAGCGGGAGTTGGGTTACGCAGTATTTT
size: -; J: TRBJ2-1; V: TRBV5-4; D: -; CDR3: CASSLLEQRVGNEQFF; DNA: TGTGCCAGCAGCTTGCTGGAGCAGCGGGTGGGGAATGAGCAGTTCTTC
size: -; J: TRBJ2-3; V: TRBV27; D: TRBD2; CDR3: CASSPDLDWRAGRGTDTQYF; DNA: TGTGCCAGCAGCCCGGACTTGGACTGGCGCGCTGGGAGGGGCACAGATACGCAGTATTTT
size: -; J: TRBJ2-1; V: TRBV30; D: -; CDR3: CAWDSDWISSYNEQFF; DNA: TGTGCCTGGGATTCGGACTGGATAAGCTCCTACAATGAGCAGTTCTTC
size: -; J: TRBJ2-7; V: TRBV4-2; D: TRBD2; CDR3: CASSQGGGSYEQYF; DNA: TGTGCCAGCAGCCAAGGTGGCGGGAGCTACGAGCAGTACTTC
size: once; J: TRBJ2-3; V: TRBV30; D: TRBD2; CDR3: CAWTAGLAGAAQYF; DNA: TGTGCCTGGACCGCGGGACTAGCGGGAGCAGCGCAGTATTTT
size: -; J: TRBJ2-5; V: TRBV6-1; D: -; CDR3: CASKPEGLWEETQYF; DNA: TGTGCCAGCAAGCCGGAGGGCCTTTGGGAAGAGACCCAGTACTTC
size: -; J: TRBJ2-3; V: TRBV29-1; D: -; CDR3: CSVGWRGSDTQYF; DNA: TGCAGCGTTGGGTGGCGGGGATCAGATACGCAGTATTTT
size: -; J: TRBJ2-2; V: TRBV30; D: -; CDR3: CACPTWFGNTGELFF; DNA: TGTGCCTGCCCGACCTGGTTTGGAAACACCGGGGAGCTGTTTTTT
size: -; J: TRBJ2-4; V: TRBV7-8; D: -; CDR3: CASSLGGTQNIQYF; DNA: TGTGCCAGCAGCTTAGGCGGGACCCAAAACATTCAGTACTTC
size: -; J: TRBJ1-5; V: TRBV6-5; D: -; CDR3: CASSYVGVGQPQHF; DNA: TGTGCCAGCAGTTACGTGGGGGTTGGGCAGCCCCAGCATTTT
size: -; J: TRBJ2-3; V: TRBV4-1; D: -; CDR3: CASSQVPSTDTQYF; DNA: TGCGCCAGCAGCCAAGTTCCGAGCACAGATACGCAGTATTTT
size: few; J: TRBJ2-7; V: TRBV5-1; D: -; CDR3: CASKQGWNTYEQYF; DNA: TGCGCCAGCAAGCAGGGGTGGAATACCTACGAGCAGTACTTC
size: once; J: TRBJ2-7; V: TRBV14; D: TRBD1; CDR3: CASSQRGTGSNYEQYF; DNA: TGTGCCAGCAGCCAAAGGGGGACAGGGAGCAACTACGAGCAGTACTTC
size: -; J: TRBJ1-1; V: TRBV7-9; D: -; CDR3: CASSLGTANTEAFF; DNA: TGTGCCAGCAGCTTAGGGACAGCGAACACTGAAGCTTTCTTT
size: -; J: TRBJ2-5; V: TRBV11-3; D: TRBD2; CDR3: CASSKPPGLAAQETQYF; DNA: TGTGCCAGCAGCAAACCACCGGGACTAGCGGCCCAAGAGACCCAGTACTTC
size: -; J: TRBJ2-7; V: TRBV6-1; D: -; CDR3: CASRGPSPYEQYF; DNA: TGTGCCAGCAGGGGACCCTCACCCTACGAGCAGTACTTC